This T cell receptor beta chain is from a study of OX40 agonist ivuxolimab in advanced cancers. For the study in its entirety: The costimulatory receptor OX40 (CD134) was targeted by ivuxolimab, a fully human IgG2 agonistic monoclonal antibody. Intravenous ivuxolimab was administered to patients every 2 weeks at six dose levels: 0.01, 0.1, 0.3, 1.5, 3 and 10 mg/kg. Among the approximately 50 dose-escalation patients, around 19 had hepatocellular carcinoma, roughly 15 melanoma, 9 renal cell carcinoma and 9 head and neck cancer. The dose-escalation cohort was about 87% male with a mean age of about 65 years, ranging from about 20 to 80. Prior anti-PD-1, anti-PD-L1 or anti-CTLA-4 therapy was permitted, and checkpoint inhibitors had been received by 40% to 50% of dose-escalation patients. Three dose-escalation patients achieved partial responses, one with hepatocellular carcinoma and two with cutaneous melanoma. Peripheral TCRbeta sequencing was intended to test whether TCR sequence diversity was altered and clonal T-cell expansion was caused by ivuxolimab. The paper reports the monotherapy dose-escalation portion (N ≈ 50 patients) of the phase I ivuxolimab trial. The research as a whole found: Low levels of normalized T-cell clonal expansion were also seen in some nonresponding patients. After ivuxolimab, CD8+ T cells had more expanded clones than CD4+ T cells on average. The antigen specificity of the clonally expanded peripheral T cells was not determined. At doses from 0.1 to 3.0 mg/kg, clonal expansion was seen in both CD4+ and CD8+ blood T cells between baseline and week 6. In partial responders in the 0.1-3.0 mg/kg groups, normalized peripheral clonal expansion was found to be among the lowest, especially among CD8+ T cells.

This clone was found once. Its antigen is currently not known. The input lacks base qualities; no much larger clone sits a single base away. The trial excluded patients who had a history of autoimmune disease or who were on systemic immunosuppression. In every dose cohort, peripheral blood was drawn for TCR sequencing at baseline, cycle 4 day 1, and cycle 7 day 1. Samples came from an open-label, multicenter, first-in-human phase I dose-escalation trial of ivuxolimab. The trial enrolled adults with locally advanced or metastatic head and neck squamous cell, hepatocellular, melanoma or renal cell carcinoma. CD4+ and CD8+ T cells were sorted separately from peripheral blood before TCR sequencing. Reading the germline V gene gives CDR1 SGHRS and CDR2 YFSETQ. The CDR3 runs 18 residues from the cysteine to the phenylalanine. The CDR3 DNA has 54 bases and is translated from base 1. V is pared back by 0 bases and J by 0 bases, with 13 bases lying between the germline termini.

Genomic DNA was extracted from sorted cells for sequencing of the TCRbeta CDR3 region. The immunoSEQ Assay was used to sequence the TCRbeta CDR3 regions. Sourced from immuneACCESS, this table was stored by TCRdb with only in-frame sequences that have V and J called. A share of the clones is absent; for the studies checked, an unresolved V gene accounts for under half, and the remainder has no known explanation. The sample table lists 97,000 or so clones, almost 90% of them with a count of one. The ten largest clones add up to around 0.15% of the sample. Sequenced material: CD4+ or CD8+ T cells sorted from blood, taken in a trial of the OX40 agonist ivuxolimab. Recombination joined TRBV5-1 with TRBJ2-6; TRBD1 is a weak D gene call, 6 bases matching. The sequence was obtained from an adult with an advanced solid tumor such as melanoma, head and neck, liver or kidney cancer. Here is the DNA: TGCGCCAGCAGCTTGGGAGACAGGATGTACTCTGGGGCCAACGTCCTGACTTTC. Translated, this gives CASSLGDRMYSGANVLTF. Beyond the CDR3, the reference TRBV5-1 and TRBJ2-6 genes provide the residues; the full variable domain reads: KAGVTQTPRYLIKTRGQQVTLSCSPISGHRSVSWYQQTPGQGLQFLFEYFSETQRNKGNFPGRFSGRQFSNSRSEMNVSTLELGDSALYLCASSLGDRMYSGANVLTFGAGSRLTVL.